These T cell receptor beta chains were read from a single sample in a study of blood T cell repertoires in COVID-19. Measured with immunoSEQ multiplex PCR; TCRdb has only the in-frame clones, and not every one. The sample carries 200,000 or so clones, more than 85% recorded once. Sample: peripheral blood. The receptors come from a man in his 60s with acute or convalescent COVID-19. Each CDR3 is given without its conserved first and last residue. D genes are given only for firm matches.

>TRBJ2-7|.|TRBV11-2
ASSLGSGGYEQY
>TRBJ1-1|TRBD1|TRBV19
ASTHIQGFTEAF
>TRBJ2-5|TRBD1|TRBV15
ATSRDLGQGGQETQY
>TRBJ2-7|.|TRBV28
ASSLGGWYEQY
>TRBJ2-2|.|TRBV5-1
ASSFETDNTGELF
>TRBJ1-6|TRBD1|TRBV3-1/TRBV3-2
ASSQRTGNSPLH
>TRBJ2-7|.|TRBV6-6
ASSRTDRGEQY
>TRBJ2-1|TRBD2|TRBV4-2
ASSPAVMGSGGSSYNEQF
>TRBJ1-1|TRBD1|TRBV19
ASTGTGRNTEAF
>TRBJ1-1|TRBD1|TRBV10-1
ASRGTGPNTEAF
>TRBJ1-6|TRBD1|TRBV30
AWSGTGVYNSPLH
>TRBJ2-7|.|TRBV4-1
ASSQGPRSDEQY
>TRBJ2-1|.|TRBV7-3
ASSSDNYNEQF
>TRBJ2-5|.|TRBV11-2
ASSPHQLAGVFQETQY
>TRBJ2-2|TRBD2|TRBV29-1
SVAPGGNTGELF